What follows are 10 T cell receptor beta chains derived from one specimen sequenced in a study of blood T cells in healthy people across ages. It was with a sample-barcoded 5' primer and a J-beta primer mix that a second PCR of about 6 to 12 cycles was run. TCRdb called the 5' RACE reads again in MiXCR, with one record for every CDR3 protein. The data show hundreds of thousands of distinct CDR3 sequences, 29% seen once. Sequencing was done on a sample of blood. The receptor set was obtained from an elderly woman in good health.

This clonotype has a count of ten or more. V usage is TRBV5-5 and J usage is TRBJ2-3, with TRBD1 matching over 11 bases. CDR1 and CDR2 from the germline V gene are SGHKS and YYEKEE (reference sequence). CDR3 size: 15 residues. The junction had 5 bases not matched to a gene; V was cut back by 2 bases and J by 6 bases. DNA of the CDR3: TGTGCCAGCAGCTTAGGGGACAGGGGGATGGATACGCAGTATTTT. This translates into CASSLGDRGMDTQYF.

This clonotype has more than one count but fewer than ten. Just one base apart from a much larger clone, this may be a read error. The chain has TRBV6-2 or TRBV6-3 and TRBJ2-7, with a weak D call TRBD1 (6 bases). Trimming cost V 0 bases and J 2 bases, with 8 bases left between them. This CDR3 has 14 residues. Germline values: CDR1 MNHEY, CDR2 SVGEGT. The CDR3 DNA reads TGTGCCAGCAGTTACTCGGGGGCGGCCTACGAGCAGTACTTC. As protein: CASSYSGAAYEQYF.

This clonotype was detected ten times or more. The chain carries TRBV4-2 and TRBJ1-2, with TRBD1 as a possible D gene (5 bases). V gave up 0 bases and J gave up 6 bases, with 8 bases separating them. Germline V gene sequence: CDR1 LGHNA, CDR2 YNFKEQ. This CDR3 has 13 residues. The CDR3 coding sequence is TGTGCCAGCAGCCAAGAGGGGGAAGATGGCTACACCTTC. This translates into CASSQEGEDGYTF.

The sample holds many counts of this clonotype. CDR3 sequence (DNA): TGTGCCAGCAGTGAAGGGGAACCCCCGGACGCCCAGTACTTC. Protein product: CASSEGEPPDAQYF. The chain carries TRBV2 and TRBJ2-5; D gene uncertain. The CDR3 contains 14 residues. Trimming removed 1 base from V and 9 bases from J, with 15 bases in between. CDR1 is SNHLY and CDR2 is FYNNEI in the germline V gene.

The chain uses TRBV28 and TRBJ1-2; TRBD1 aligns across 7 bases. Germline-derived CDR1 and CDR2 are MDHEN and SYDVKM. Trimming cost V 10 bases and J 0 bases; bases outside gene matches: 17. CDR3 length: 17 residues. DNA for the CDR3: TGTGCCATCTTTGACCCACTTCACAGGGGAACTAACTATGGCTACACCTTC. Translating it yields CAIFDPLHRGTNYGYTF.

This chain joins TRBV6-1 and TRBJ2-2; maybe TRBD1 (8 bases). V was trimmed by 4 bases and J by 5 bases, leaving 14 bases between them. The CDR3 is made up of 15 amino acids. Germline V gene data show CDR1 as MNHNS and CDR2 as SASEGT. The CDR3 loop is CASSGTGRVTGELFF. Here the CDR3 DNA reads TGTGCCAGCAGTGGGACAGGGAGGGTTACCGGGGAGCTGTTTTTT.

This clonotype was seen many times. This chain connects TRBV6-5 to TRBJ2-1, with D maybe TRBD2 (6 bases). The V gene's germline CDR1 is MNHEY and CDR2 SVGAGI. V lost 5 bases and J 0 bases, leaving 14 bases between the germline ends. The CDR3 length is 16 residues. CDR3 amino acids: CASSARDWSSYNEQFF. The CDR3 bases are TGTGCCAGCAGTGCTCGGGACTGGAGCTCCTACAATGAGCAGTTCTTC.

Comments on this clonotype: This may stem from a read error, because a much larger clone lies one nucleotide away. The chain employs TRBV7-6 and TRBJ2-5; D is perhaps TRBD1 (6 bases). The germline V gene has CDR1 SGHVS and CDR2 FNYEAQ. CDR3 length: 17 amino acids. Trimming cost V 4 bases and J 5 bases, with 23 bases left between them. CDR3 bases: TGTGCCAGCAGCTCAGAGACCCGAAGACAGGCCCATGAGACCCAGTACTTC. Translating gives CASSSETRRQAHETQYF. The whole variable domain, filled in from reference TRBV7-6 and TRBJ2-5, reads GAGVSQSPRYKVTKRGQDVALRCDPISGHVSLYWYRQALGQGPEFLTYFNYEAQQDKSGLPNDRFSAERPEGSISTLTIQRTEQRDSAMYRCASSSETRRQAHETQYFGPGTRLLVL.

The J gene is TRBJ1-2, the V gene TRBV2; possible D gene TRBD1, 5 bases. The CDR3 sequence is 14 residues long. V was pared by 1 base and J by 7 bases, with 13 bases between. Germline V gives CDR1 SNHLY, CDR2 FYNNEI. This chain's CDR3 is CASSEGGEVVGYTF. CDR3 bases: TGTGCCAGCAGTGAAGGGGGGGAAGTGGTTGGCTACACCTTC. Complete variable domain (other parts from reference TRBV2 and TRBJ1-2): EPEVTQTPSHQVTQMGQEVILRCVPISNHLYFYWYRQILGQKVEFLVSFYNNEISEKSEIFDDQFSVERPDGSNFTLKIRSTKLEDSAMYFCASSEGGEVVGYTFGSGTRLTVV.

This clonotype was recorded at least ten times. The gene calls are TRBV15 and TRBJ1-2, with TRBD1 matching over 7 bases. Germline trimming cut 1 base from V and 3 bases from J; bases unmatched to any gene: 2. The CDR3 totals 14 residues. CDR1 and CDR2 from the germline V gene are LNHNV and YYDKDF (reference sequence). The CDR3 DNA sequence: TGTGCCACCAGCAGAGGGACAGGCCACTATGGCTACACCTTC. Translation gives CATSRGTGHYGYTF.